The clone carrying this TCR beta chain occurred a few times. Its target is unknown. Unique molecular identifiers had been added to the TCR beta cDNA libraries. The source material, about 0.85 to 11 million T cells, gave rise to 500,000 or so cDNA molecules. One entry per CDR3 protein, called by TCRdb with MiXCR from the PCR reads. The sample gives 750,000 to 950,000 distinct CDR3 sequences, approximately 50% of which show up once; approximately 4.4% is in the top ten. The data derive from a study of post-analysis software for immune sequencing data. Study in general: The study covered relapsing-remitting, secondary progressive and progressive-relapsing courses of multiple sclerosis. Study-level findings and limits: In patients, 4 to 6 TRBV segments were more frequent than in controls, with TRBV5-6, TRBV5-1 and TRBV20-1 among them. Samples made in the same batch grouped tightly together by F measure.

CDR1 is MNHEY, CDR2 SVGEGT, per germline. Trimming removed 3 bases from V and 5 bases from J, with 14 bases in between. The CDR3 sequence is 14 residues long. This clonotype was obtained from a girl aged 5-17 years with multiple sclerosis. The source material was blood. The rearrangement joins TRBV6-2 or TRBV6-3 to TRBJ2-7; D possibly matches TRBD1 or TRBD2 (5 bases each). The CDR3 loop reads CASSYGAGIDEQYF. CDR3 nucleotides: TGTGCCAGCAGTTATGGGGCCGGGATCGACGAGCAGTACTTC.